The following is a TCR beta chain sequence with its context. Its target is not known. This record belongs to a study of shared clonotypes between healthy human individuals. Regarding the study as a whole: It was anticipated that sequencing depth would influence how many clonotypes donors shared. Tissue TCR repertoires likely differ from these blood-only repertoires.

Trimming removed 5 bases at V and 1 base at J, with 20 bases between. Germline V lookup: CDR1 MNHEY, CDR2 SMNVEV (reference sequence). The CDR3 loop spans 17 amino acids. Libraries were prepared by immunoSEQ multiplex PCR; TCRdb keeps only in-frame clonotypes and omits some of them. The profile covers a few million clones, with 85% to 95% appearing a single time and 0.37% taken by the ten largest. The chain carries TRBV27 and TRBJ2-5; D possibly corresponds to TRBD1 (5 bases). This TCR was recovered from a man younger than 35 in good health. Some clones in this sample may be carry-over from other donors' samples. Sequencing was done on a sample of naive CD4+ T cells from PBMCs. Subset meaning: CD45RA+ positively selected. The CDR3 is CASSGQGIRQTQETQYF. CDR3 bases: TGTGCCAGCAGTGGACAAGGGATCAGACAGACCCAAGAGACCCAGTACTTC.